The 30 T cell receptor beta chains given below trace back to one sample, sequenced in a study of T cell clusters in autoimmune cytopenias (dated by TCRdb to between 2018 and 2021). The reads were generated on an Illumina MiSeq. TRB rearrangements were amplified by multiplex PCR using a touch-down protocol with TRB-A and TRB-B primer pools mixed in one tube. Following reprocessing of the reads by TCRdb, the data hold one row per CDR3 protein sequence and no DNA is available. The sample table gives several thousand distinct CDR3 sequences. Roughly 25% of the sample comes from the top ten. Per sample, 250 ng of peripheral blood genomic DNA, tens of thousands of genome equivalents, was used for TRB amplification. The sample was peripheral blood. The receptors were sampled from a human donor with an autoimmune cytopenia or autoimmune hepatitis (not recorded which).

The rearrangement uses TRBV27 and TRBJ2-3; there is no DNA to check the TCRdb D call of TRBD2. The germline gives CDR1 MNHEY, CDR2 SMNVEV (reference sequence). The CDR3 sequence is 18 residues long. CDR3 loop: CASKLRASGGPRRDTQYF.

The chain recombines TRBV18 with TRBJ2-7. This CDR3 is built from 13 residues. Germline CDR1 and CDR2: KGHSH and LQKENI. This chain's CDR3 is CASSPRFPYEQYF.

The chain links TRBV30 to TRBJ2-5; the D call from TCRdb, TRBD2, cannot be confirmed without DNA. Germline V gene sequence: CDR1 GTSNPN, CDR2 SVGIG (reference sequence). The CDR3 contains 13 residues. CDR3 sequence: CAWSMGSYGTQYF.

This chain joins TRBV6-5 and TRBJ2-2; TCRdb lists TRBD1, though no DNA is available to test this call. CDR3 length: 14 amino acids. Germline V gene sequence: CDR1 MNHEY, CDR2 SVGAGI. The CDR3 sequence is CSSRLGEYTGELFF.

The V and J genes are TRBV12-3 or TRBV12-4 and TRBJ2-2. The CDR3 extends over 13 amino acids. CDR3 region: CASSHIYTGELFF.

This clonotype is labeled medium-sized based on frequency. V and J are TRBV6-5 and TRBJ2-1; TCRdb designates TRBD1, a call that cannot be tested without DNA. Germline CDR1 and CDR2: MNHEY and SVGAGI. There are 14 residues in the CDR3. The CDR3 loop is CASSYRQGNNEQFF.

This clonotype counts as medium-sized (0.01 to 0.1%) by frequency. V is TRBV30 and J is TRBJ2-1; there is no DNA to check the TCRdb D call of TRBD2. CDR1 and CDR2 (germline): GTSNPN, SVGIG (reference sequence). The CDR3 totals 13 residues. CDR3 sequence reads: CAWRGGRDNEQFF.

J is TRBJ1-1 and V is TRBV19. This CDR3 spans 12 amino acids. Germline CDR1 is LNHDA and CDR2 is SQIVND (reference sequence). CDR3 amino acids: CASEVSSTEAFF. Based on the CDR3 plus reference TRBV19 and TRBJ1-1, the full variable domain is DGGITQSPKYLFRKEGQNVTLSCEQNLNHDAMYWYRQDPGQGLRLIYYSQIVNDFQKGDIAEGYSVSREKKESFPLTVTSAQKNPTAFYLCASEVSSTEAFFGQGTRLTVV.

The rearrangement links TRBV24-1 to TRBJ1-2; TCRdb's assignment of TRBD1 cannot be checked, as there is no DNA. CDR1 is KGHDR, CDR2 SFDVKD, per germline. The length of the CDR3 is 17 residues. The CDR3 loop is CATSDPPSGTANYGYTF.

The chain joins TRBV5-4 to TRBJ2-6; lacking DNA, the TRBD1 call made by TCRdb goes unchecked. The germline CDR1 and CDR2 sequences are SGHNT and YYREEE (reference sequence). The CDR3 loop spans 15 amino acids. Here the CDR3 reads CASSAPGAGANVLTF.

The CDR3 reads CASIKEDRGHPFGGYTF. V is TRBV19 and J is TRBJ1-2; as DNA is missing, the TRBD1 call by TCRdb cannot be tested. The CDR3 contains 17 residues. CDR1 and CDR2 from the germline V gene are LNHDA and SQIVND (reference sequence).

J is TRBJ2-1 and V is TRBV5-4; without DNA, the TCRdb call of TRBD1 cannot be checked. CDR3 length: 14 amino acids. The germline CDR1 and CDR2 sequences are SGHNT and YYREEE (reference sequence). CDR3 region: CASSLSGTTKEQFF.

The V and J genes are TRBV6-5 and TRBJ1-2; the D call of TRBD1 rests on TCRdb alone, since no DNA is present to check it. The germline gives CDR1 MNHEY, CDR2 SVGAGI. The CDR3 has 12 amino acids. The chain's CDR3 is CASVNIGVGYTF.

The genes are TRBV7-9 and TRBJ2-1. CDR3 length: 12 amino acids. Per the germline V gene, CDR1 is SEHNR and CDR2 is FQNEAQ (reference sequence). The chain's CDR3 is CASSFAANEQFF.

This clonotype is deemed medium-sized by its frequency. The rearrangement uses TRBV5-6 and TRBJ2-5; with no DNA, the TCRdb D assignment of TRBD2 cannot be verified. The CDR3 totals 15 residues. Germline loops: CDR1 SGHDT, CDR2 YYEEEE. Here the CDR3 reads CASSFIAGESETQYF. The whole variable domain, remainder taken from reference TRBV5-6 and TRBJ2-5, is DAGVTQSPTHLIKTRGQQVTLRCSPKSGHDTVSWYQQALGQGPQFIFQYYEEEERQRGNFPDRFSGHQFPNYSSELNVNALLLGDSALYLCASSFIAGESETQYFGPGTRLLVL.

The CDR3 region is CASTPGRAEKNYGYTF. The chain carries TRBV6-5 and TRBJ1-2; TCRdb returns TRBD1, unconfirmable since there is no DNA. Per germline, CDR1 MNHEY and CDR2 SVGAGI. The length of the CDR3 is 16 residues.

J is TRBJ1-2 and V is TRBV12-3 or TRBV12-4; there is no DNA to check the TCRdb D call of TRBD1. This CDR3 has 16 residues. CDR3 protein: CASRNFPQGSGYGYTF.

This chain uses TRBV12-3 or TRBV12-4 with TRBJ1-2; TCRdb picks TRBD1, but there is no DNA to check that call. The CDR3 contains 12 residues. The CDR3 protein is CASSPGTGDYTF.

V and J are TRBV7-6 and TRBJ2-7. Per germline, CDR1 SGHVS and CDR2 FNYEAQ. The CDR3 extends over 14 amino acids. The CDR3: CASSLTQRSYEQYF.

The V gene is TRBV15, the J gene TRBJ1-3; the TCRdb call, TRBD1, lacks DNA for checking. This CDR3 contains 17 residues. Germline V gene data show CDR1 as LNHNV and CDR2 as YYDKDF (reference sequence). CDR3 loop: CATSRGPHRGSGNTIYF.

The chain employs TRBV29-1 and TRBJ2-7; TCRdb's D gene call, TRBD1, goes unchecked for lack of DNA. CDR3 length: 12 amino acids. Germline CDR1 reads SQVTM; CDR2 reads ANQGSEA. Here the CDR3 reads CSVGQGGDEQYF.

Its frequency marks this clonotype as medium-sized. This chain connects TRBV19 to TRBJ1-1; TCRdb designates TRBD1, a call that cannot be tested without DNA. Germline CDR1 is LNHDA and CDR2 is SQIVND (reference sequence). The CDR3 contains 14 residues. This CDR3 is CASSIRTGKTEAFF.

This chain links TRBV5-6 with TRBJ2-7. The CDR3 runs to 14 residues. Germline V gives CDR1 SGHDT, CDR2 YYEEEE. This chain's CDR3 is CASSLGRLGDEQYF.

The rearrangement uses TRBV19 and TRBJ1-4; TCRdb's D call of TRBD1 is untestable without DNA. There are 15 residues in the CDR3. The germline gives CDR1 LNHDA, CDR2 SQIVND (reference sequence). The CDR3 sequence: CASSMQGIPNEKLFF.

This CDR3 reads CASSRGADWASHNSPLHF. The J gene is TRBJ1-6, the V gene TRBV27. The germline CDR1 and CDR2 sequences are MNHEY and SMNVEV (reference sequence). The CDR3 sequence is 18 residues long.

Considering frequency, this clonotype is medium-sized (0.01 to 0.1%). The V gene is TRBV19, the J gene TRBJ2-7; the D gene TCRdb calls, TRBD1, cannot be checked with no DNA. CDR1 and CDR2 from the germline V gene are LNHDA and SQIVND (reference sequence). This CDR3 has 13 amino acids. The CDR3 loop is CASARRGGYEQYF.

This clonotype registers medium-sized (0.01 to 0.1%) by frequency. The chain uses TRBV27 and TRBJ1-4; TCRdb calls TRBD1, which cannot be checked without DNA. CDR3 length: 14 amino acids. CDR1 and CDR2 (germline): MNHEY, SMNVEV (reference sequence). The CDR3 protein is CASSTIRGTEKLFF. Using reference TRBV27 and TRBJ1-4 for the parts outside the CDR3, the full variable domain is EAQVTQNPRYLITVTGKKLTVTCSQNMNHEYMSWYRQDPGLGLRQIYYSMNVEVTDKGDVPEGYKVSRKEKRNFPLILESPSPNQTSLYFCASSTIRGTEKLFFGSGTQLSVL.

In terms of frequency, this clonotype is medium-sized (0.01 to 0.1%). V is TRBV6-5 and J is TRBJ2-7; without DNA, the TCRdb call of TRBD1 cannot be checked. The CDR3 loop spans 14 amino acids. CDR1 and CDR2 from the germline V gene are MNHEY and SVGAGI. The CDR3 reads CASSYGTGRYEQYF.

Its frequency marks this clonotype as medium-sized. The rearrangement joins TRBV29-1 to TRBJ1-1; TCRdb outputs TRBD1, but without DNA this stays unchecked. Germline V CDR1 and CDR2: SQVTM, ANQGSEA. The CDR3 spans 13 residues. This chain's CDR3 is CSVADSYNTEAFF.

The V gene is TRBV13, the J gene TRBJ1-1; without DNA, the TCRdb call of TRBD1 cannot be checked. The germline gives CDR1 PRHDT, CDR2 FYEKMQ (reference sequence). The CDR3 covers 12 residues. The CDR3 spells CASSRGRDGAFF.